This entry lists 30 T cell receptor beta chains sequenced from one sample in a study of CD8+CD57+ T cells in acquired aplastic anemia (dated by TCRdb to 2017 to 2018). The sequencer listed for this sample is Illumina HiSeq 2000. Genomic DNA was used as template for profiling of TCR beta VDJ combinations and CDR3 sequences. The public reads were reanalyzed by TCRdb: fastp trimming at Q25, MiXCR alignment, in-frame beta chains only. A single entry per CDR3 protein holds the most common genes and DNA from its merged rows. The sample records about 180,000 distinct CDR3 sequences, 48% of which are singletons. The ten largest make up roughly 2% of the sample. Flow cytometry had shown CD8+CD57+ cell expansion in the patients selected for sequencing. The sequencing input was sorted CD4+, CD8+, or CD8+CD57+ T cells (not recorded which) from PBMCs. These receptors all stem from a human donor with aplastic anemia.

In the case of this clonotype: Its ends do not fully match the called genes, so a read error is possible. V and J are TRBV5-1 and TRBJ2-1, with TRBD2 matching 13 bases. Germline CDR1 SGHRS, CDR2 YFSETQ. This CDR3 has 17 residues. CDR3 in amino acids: CASSPLAGGPPYNEHFF. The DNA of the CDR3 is TGCGCCAGCAGCCCACTAGCGGGGGGGCCCCCCTACAATGAGCATTTCTTC.

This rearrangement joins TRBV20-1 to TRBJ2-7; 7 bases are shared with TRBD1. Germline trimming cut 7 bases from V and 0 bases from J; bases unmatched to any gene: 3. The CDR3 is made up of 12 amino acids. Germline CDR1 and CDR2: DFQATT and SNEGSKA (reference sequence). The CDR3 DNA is TGCAGTGGGTCAGGGGGCTCCTACGAGCAGTACTTC. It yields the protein CSGSGGSYEQYF.

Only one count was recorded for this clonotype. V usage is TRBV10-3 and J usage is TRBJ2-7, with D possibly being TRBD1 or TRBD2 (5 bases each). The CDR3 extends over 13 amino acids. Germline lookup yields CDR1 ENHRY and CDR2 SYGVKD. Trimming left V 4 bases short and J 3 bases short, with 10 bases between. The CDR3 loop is CAISGDLSYEQYF. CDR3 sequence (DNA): TGTGCCATCAGTGGGGACCTAAGCTACGAGCAGTACTTC.

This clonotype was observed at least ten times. In DNA form, the CDR3 reads TGTGCCAGCAGCCAAGGGGGCGCGGCTGAAGCTTTCTTT. It translates to CASSQGGAAEAFF. The chain employs TRBV5-5 and TRBJ1-1, with 7 bases that match TRBD1. With V trimmed by 4 bases and J by 6 bases, 6 bases remained unmatched. The CDR3 sequence is 13 residues long. Germline V CDR1 and CDR2: SGHKS, YYEKEE (reference sequence).

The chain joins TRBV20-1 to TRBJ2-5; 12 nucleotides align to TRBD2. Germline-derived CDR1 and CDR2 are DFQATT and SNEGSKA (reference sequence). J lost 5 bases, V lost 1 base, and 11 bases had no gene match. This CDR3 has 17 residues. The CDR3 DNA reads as TGCAGTGCTAGAGGGGGACTAGCGGGCGTAGGGGAGGAGACCCAGTACTTC. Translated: CSARGGLAGVGEETQYF.

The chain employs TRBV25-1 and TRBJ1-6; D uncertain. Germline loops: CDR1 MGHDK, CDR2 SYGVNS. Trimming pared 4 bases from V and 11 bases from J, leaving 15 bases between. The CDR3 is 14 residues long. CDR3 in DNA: TGTGCCAGCAGTGTAGGAGGACCTCCGACACCCCTCCACTTT. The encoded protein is CASSVGGPPTPLHF. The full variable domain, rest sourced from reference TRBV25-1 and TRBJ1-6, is EADIYQTPRYLVIGTGKKITLECSQTMGHDKMYWYQQDPGMELHLIHYSYGVNSTEKGDLSSESTVSRIRTEHFPLTLESARPSHTSQYLCASSVGGPPTPLHFGNGTRLTVT.

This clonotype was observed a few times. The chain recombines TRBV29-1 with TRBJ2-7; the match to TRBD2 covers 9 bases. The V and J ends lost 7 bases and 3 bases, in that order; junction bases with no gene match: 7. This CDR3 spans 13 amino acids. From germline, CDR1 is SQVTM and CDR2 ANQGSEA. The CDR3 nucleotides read TGCAGCGCTCTAAGCGGGAGGCGCTACGAGCAGTACTTC. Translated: CSALSGRRYEQYF.

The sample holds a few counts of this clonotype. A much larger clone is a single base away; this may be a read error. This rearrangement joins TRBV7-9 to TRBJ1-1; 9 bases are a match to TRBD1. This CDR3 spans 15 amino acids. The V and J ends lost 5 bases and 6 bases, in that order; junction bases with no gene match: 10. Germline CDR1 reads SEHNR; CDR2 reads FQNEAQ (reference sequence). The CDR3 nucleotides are TGTGCCAGCAGCCGACCCGGGACAGGGAAACCTGAAGCTTTCTTT. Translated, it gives CASSRPGTGKPEAFF.

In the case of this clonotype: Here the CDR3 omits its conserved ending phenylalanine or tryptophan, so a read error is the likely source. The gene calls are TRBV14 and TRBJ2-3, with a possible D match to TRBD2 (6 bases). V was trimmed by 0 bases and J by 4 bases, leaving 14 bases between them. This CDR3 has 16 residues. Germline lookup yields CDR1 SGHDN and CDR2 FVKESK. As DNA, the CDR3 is TGTGCCAGCAGCCAAGATCGGGCGGGGTTGTCAGATACGCAGTATTCT. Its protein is CASSQDRAGLSDTQYS.

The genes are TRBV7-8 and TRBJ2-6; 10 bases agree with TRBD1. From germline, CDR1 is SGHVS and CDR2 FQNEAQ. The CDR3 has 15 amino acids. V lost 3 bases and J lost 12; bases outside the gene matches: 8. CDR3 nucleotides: TGTGCCAGCAGCTTGGCCGGACAGGGGGTGGGCGTCCTGACTTTC. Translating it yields CASSLAGQGVGVLTF.

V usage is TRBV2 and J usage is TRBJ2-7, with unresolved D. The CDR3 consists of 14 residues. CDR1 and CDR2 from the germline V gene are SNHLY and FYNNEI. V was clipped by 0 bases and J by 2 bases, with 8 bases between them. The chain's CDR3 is CASSEAPTAYEQYF. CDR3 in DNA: TGTGCCAGCAGTGAAGCGCCTACAGCCTACGAGCAGTACTTC.

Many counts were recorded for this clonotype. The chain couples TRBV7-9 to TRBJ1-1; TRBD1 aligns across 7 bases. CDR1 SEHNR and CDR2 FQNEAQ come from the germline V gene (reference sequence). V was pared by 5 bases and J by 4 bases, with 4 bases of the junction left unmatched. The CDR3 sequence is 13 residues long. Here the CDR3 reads CASSPYRGTEAFF. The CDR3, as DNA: TGTGCCAGCAGCCCATACAGGGGCACTGAAGCTTTCTTT.

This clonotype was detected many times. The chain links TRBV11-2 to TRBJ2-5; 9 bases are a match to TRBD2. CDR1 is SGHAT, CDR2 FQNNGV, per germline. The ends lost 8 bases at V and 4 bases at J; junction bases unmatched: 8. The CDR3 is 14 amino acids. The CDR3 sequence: CASRRGGLSETQYF. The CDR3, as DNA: TGTGCCAGCCGGCGGGGGGGGCTTTCAGAGACCCAGTACTTC.

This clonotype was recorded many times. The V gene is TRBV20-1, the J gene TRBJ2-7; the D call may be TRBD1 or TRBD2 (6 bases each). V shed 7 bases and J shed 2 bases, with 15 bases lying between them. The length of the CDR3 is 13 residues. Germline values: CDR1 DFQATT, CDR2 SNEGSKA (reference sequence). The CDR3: CSVSGAMAYEQYF. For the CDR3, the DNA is TGCAGTGTCTCGGGGGCCATGGCCTACGAGCAGTACTTC.

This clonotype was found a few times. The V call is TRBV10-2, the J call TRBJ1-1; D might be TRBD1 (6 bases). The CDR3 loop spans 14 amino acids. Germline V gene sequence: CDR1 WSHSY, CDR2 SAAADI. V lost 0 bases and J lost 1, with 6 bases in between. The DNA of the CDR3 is TGCGCCAGCAGTGAGTCAGGGGGGAACACTGAAGCTTTCTTT. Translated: CASSESGGNTEAFF.

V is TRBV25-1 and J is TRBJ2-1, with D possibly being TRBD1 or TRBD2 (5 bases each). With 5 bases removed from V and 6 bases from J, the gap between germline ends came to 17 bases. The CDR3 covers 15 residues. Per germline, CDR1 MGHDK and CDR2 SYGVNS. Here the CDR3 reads CASSSGLEGLNEQFF. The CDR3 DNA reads TGTGCCAGCAGTTCTGGACTCGAGGGGCTCAATGAGCAGTTCTTC.

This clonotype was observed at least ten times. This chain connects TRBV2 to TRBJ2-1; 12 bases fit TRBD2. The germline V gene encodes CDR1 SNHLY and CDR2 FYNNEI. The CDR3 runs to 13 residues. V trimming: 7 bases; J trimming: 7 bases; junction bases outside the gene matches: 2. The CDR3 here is CASKGLAGNEQFF. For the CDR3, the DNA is TGTGCCAGCAAAGGACTAGCGGGGAATGAGCAGTTCTTC.

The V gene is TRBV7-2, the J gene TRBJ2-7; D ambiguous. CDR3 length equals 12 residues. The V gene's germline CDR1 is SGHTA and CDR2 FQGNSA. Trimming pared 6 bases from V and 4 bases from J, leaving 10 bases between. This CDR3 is CASSSGRYEQYF. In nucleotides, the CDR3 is TGTGCCAGCAGTTCCGGACGGTACGAGCAGTACTTC.

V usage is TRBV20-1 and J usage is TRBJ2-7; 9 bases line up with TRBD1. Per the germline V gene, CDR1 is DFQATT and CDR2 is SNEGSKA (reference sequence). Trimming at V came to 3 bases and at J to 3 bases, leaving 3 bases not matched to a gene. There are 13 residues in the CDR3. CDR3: CSARGQGIYEQYF. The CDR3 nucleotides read TGCAGTGCTAGGGGACAGGGAATCTACGAGCAGTACTTC.

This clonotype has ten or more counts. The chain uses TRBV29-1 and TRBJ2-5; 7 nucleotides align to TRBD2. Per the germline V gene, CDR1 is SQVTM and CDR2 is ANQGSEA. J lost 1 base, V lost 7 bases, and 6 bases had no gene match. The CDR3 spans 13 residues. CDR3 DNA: TGCAGCGCCCGCCTAGCGGCCCAAGAGACCCAGTACTTC. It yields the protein CSARLAAQETQYF. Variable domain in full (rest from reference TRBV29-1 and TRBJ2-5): SAVISQKPSRDICQRGTSLTIQCQVDSQVTMMFWYRQQPGQSLTLIATANQGSEATYESGFVIDKFPISRPNLTFSTLTVSNMSPEDSSIYLCSARLAAQETQYFGPGTRLLVL.

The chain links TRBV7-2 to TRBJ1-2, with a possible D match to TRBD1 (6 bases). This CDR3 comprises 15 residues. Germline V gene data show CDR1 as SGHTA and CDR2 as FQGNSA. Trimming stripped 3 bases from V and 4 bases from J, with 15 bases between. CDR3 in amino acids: CASSLGDTTFYGYTF. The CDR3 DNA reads TGTGCCAGCAGCTTGGGGGACACCACATTCTATGGCTACACCTTC.

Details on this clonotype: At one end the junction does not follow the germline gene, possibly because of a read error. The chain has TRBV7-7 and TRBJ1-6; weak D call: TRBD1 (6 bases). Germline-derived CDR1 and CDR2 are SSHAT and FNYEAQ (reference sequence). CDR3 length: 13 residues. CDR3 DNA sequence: TGTGCTAGCAGTCCAGACCGGGGGCAATCCCTCCACTTT. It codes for CASSPDRGQSLHF.

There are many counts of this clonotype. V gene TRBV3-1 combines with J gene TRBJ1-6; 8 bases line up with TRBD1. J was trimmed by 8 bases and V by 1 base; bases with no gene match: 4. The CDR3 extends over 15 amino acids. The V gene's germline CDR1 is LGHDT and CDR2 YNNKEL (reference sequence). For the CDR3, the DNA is TGTGCCAGCAGCCAAGCAGGGGGCGGTCATTCACCCCTCCACTTT. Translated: CASSQAGGGHSPLHF.

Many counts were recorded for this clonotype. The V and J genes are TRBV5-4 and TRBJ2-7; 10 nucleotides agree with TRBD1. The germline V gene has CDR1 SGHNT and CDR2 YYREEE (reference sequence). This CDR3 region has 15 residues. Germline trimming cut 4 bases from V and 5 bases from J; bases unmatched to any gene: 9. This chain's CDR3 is CASSRGGQGPDEQYF. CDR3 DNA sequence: TGTGCCAGCAGCCGGGGGGGACAGGGGCCCGACGAGCAGTACTTC.

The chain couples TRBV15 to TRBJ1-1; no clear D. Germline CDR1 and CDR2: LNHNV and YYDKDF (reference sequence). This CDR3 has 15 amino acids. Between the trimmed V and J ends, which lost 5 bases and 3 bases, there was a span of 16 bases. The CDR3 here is CATSDRRRWDTEAFF. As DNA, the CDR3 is TGTGCCACCAGCGATCGGAGGAGATGGGACACTGAAGCTTTCTTT.

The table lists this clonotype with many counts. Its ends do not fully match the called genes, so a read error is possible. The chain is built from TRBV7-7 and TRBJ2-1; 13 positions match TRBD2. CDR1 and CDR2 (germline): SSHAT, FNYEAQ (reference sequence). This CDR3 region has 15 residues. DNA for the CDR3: TGTGCTAGCAGCCCGGGACTAGCGGGAAGGAATGAGCAGTTCTTC. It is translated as CASSPGLAGRNEQFF.

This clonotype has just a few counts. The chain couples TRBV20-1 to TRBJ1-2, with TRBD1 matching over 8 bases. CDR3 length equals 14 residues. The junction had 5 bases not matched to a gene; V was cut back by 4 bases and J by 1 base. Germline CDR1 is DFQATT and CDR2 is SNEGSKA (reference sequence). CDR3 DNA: TGCAGTGCTACCGGGACAGGACTTAACTATGGCTACACCTTC. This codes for CSATGTGLNYGYTF.

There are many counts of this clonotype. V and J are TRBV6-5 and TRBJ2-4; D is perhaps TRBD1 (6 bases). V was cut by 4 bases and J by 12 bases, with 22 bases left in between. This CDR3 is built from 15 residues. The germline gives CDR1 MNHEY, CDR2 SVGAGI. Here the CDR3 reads CASSSNPGTLYAQYF. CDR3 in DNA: TGTGCCAGCAGTTCCAACCCCGGGACACTCTACGCTCAGTACTTC.

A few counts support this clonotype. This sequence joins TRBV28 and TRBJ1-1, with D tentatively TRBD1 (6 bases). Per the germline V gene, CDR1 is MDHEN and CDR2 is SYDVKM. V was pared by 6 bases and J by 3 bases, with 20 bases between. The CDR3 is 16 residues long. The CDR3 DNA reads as TGTGCCAGCAGACCCCCCGCCGGGGGGCCACACACTGAAGCTTTCTTT. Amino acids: CASRPPAGGPHTEAFF. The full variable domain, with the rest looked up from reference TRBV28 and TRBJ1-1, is DVKVTQSSRYLVKRTGEKVFLECVQDMDHENMFWYRQDPGLGLRLIYFSYDVKMKEKGDIPEGYSVSREKKERFSLILESASTNQTSMYLCASRPPAGGPHTEAFFGQGTRLTVV.

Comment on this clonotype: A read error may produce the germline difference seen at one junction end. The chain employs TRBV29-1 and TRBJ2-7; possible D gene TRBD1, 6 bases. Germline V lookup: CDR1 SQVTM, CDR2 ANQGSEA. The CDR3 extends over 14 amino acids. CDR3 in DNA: TGCAGCGTTTGTCGTGTTGAGGGGACATACGAGCAGGACTTC. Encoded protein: CSVCRVEGTYEQDF.